This T cell receptor (beta chain) was retrieved from a study of identical twins. One entry per CDR3 protein, called by TCRdb with MiXCR from the 5' RACE reads. The sample holds fewer than 900,000 distinct CDR3 sequences, approximately 18% seen once. Separately, the same data were catalogued under a study of T cells expressing NK-cell markers.

Sequences were obtained from PBMCs. The TCR was taken from a woman under 30 in good health.

CDR3 amino acids: CASSSVGLAGNYNEQFF. As DNA, the CDR3 is TGTGCCAGCAGCTCAGTAGGCCTAGCGGGCAATTACAATGAGCAGTTCTTC. The chain has TRBV11-2 and TRBJ2-1; the match to TRBD2 covers 8 bases. Trimming at V came to 4 bases and at J to 4 bases, leaving 12 bases not matched to a gene. The CDR3 has 17 residues. Germline V gene lookup returns CDR1 SGHAT and CDR2 FQNNGV.